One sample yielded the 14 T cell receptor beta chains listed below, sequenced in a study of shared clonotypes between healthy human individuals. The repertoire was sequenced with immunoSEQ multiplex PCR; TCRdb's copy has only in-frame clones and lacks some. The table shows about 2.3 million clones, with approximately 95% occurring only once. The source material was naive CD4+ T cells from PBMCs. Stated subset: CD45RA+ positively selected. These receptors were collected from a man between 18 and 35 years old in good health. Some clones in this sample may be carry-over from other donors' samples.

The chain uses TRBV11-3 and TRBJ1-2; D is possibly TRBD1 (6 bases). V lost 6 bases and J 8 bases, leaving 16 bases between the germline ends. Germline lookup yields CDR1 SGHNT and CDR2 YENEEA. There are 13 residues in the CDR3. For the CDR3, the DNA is TGTGCCAGCAGGTCTACAGGGTTGGGCGGCTACACCTTC. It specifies CASRSTGLGGYTF.

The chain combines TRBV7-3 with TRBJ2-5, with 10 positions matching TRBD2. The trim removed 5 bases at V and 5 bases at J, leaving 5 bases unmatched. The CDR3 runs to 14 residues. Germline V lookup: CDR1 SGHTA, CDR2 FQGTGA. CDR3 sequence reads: CASSPVAGGETQYF. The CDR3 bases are TGTGCCAGCAGCCCGGTAGCGGGAGGTGAGACCCAGTACTTC.

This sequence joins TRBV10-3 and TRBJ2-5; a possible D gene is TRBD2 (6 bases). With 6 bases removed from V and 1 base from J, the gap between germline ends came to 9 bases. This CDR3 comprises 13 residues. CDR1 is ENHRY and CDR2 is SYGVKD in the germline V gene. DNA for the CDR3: TGTGCCATCAGCCGGGACTTCCAAGAGACCCAGTACTTC. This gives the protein CAISRDFQETQYF.

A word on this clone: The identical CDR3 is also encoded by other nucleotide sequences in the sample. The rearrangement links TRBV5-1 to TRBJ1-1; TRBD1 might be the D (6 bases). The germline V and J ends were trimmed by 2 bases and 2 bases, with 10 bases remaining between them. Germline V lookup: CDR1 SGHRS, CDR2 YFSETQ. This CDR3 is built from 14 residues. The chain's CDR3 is CASSLGGSNTEAFF. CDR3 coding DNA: TGCGCCAGCAGCTTAGGGGGTTCCAACACTGAAGCTTTCTTT.

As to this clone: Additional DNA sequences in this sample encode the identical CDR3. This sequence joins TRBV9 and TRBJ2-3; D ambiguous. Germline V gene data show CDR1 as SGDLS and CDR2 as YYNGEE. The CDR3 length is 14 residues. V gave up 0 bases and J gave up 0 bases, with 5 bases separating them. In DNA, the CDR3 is TGTGCCAGCAGCGTAGATGCTAGCACAGATACGCAGTATTTT. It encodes CASSVDASTDTQYF. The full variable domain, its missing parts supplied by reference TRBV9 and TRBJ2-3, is DSGVTQTPKHLITATGQRVTLRCSPRSGDLSVYWYQQSLDQGLQFLIQYYNGEERAKGNILERFSAQQFPDLHSELNLSSLELGDSALYFCASSVDASTDTQYFGPGTRLTVL.

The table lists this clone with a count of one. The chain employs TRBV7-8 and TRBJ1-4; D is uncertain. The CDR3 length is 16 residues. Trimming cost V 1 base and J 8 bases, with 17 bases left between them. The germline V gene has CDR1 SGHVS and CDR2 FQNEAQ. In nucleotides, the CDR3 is TGTGCCAGCAGCTTAGGGGTTCGCAGGTTATACGAAAAACTGTTTTTT. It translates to CASSLGVRRLYEKLFF.

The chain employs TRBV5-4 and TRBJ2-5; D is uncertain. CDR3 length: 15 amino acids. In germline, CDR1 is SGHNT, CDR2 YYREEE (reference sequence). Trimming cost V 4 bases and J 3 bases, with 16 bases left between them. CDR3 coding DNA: TGTGCCAGCAGCAACACATTTAATAGGGAAGAGACCCAGTACTTC. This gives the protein CASSNTFNREETQYF.

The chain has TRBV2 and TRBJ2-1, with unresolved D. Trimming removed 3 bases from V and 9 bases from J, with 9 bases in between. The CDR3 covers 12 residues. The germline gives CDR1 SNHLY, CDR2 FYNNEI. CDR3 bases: TGTGCCAGCAGTGAGCCCCCTGGTGAGCAGTTCTTC. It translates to CASSEPPGEQFF.

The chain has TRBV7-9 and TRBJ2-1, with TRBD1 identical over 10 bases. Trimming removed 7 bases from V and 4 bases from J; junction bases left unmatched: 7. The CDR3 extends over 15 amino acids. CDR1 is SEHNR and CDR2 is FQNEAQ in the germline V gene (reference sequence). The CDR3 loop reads CASIRTGGRYNEQFF. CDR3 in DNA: TGTGCCAGCATCAGGACAGGGGGAAGGTACAATGAGCAGTTCTTC.

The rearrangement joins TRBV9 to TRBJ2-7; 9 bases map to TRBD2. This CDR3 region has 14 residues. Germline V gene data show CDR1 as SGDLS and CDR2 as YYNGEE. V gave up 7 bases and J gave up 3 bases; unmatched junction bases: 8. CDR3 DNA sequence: TGTGCCAGCGCCCCGGGTAGCGGGAGCTACGAGCAGTACTTC. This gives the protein CASAPGSGSYEQYF. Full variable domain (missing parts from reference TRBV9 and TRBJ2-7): DSGVTQTPKHLITATGQRVTLRCSPRSGDLSVYWYQQSLDQGLQFLIQYYNGEERAKGNILERFSAQQFPDLHSELNLSSLELGDSALYFCASAPGSGSYEQYFGPGTRLTVT.

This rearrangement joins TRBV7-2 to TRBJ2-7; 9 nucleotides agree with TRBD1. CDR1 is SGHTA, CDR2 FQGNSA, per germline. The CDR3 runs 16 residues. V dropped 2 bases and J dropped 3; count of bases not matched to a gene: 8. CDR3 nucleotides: TGTGCCAGCAGCTTAAGGTTGGGACAGGGCCGCTACGAGCAGTACTTC. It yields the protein CASSLRLGQGRYEQYF.

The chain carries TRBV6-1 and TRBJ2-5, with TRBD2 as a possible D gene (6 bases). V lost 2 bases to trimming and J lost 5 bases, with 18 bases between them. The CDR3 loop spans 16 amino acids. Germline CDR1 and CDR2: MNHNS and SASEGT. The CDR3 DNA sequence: TGTGCCAGCAGTGAATTTCTGGGAGGCTTTCGTGAGACCCAGTACTTC. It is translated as CASSEFLGGFRETQYF.

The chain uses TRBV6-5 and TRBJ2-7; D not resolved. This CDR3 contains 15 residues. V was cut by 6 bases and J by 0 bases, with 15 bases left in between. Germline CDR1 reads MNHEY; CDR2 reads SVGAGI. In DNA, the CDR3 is TGTGCCAGCAGCCCCGGAGATACCTCCTCCTACGAGCAGTACTTC. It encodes CASSPGDTSSYEQYF.

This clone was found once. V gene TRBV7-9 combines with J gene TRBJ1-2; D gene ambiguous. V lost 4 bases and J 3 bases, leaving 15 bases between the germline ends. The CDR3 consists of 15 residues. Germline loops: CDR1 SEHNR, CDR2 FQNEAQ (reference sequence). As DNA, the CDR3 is TGTGCCAGCAGCTCTCGAGGTCATTTCTACTATGGCTACACCTTC. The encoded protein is CASSSRGHFYYGYTF.